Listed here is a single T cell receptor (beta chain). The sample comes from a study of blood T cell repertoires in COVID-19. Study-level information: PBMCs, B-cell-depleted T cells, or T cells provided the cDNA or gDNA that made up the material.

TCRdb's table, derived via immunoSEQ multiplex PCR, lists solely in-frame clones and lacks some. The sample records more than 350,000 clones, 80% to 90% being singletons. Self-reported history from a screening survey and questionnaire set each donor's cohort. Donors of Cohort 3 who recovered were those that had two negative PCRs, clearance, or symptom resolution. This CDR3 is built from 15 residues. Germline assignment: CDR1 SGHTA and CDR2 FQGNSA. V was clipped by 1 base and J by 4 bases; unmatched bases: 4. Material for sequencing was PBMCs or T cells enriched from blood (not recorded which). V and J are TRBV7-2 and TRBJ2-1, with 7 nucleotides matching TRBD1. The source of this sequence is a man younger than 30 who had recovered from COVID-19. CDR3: CASSLGQGMYNEQFF. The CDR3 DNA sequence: TGTGCCAGCAGCTTAGGACAGGGAATGTACAATGAGCAGTTCTTC. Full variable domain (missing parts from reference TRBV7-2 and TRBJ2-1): GAGVSQSPSNKVTEKGKDVELRCDPISGHTALYWYRQSLGQGLEFLIYFQGNSAPDKSGLPSDRFSAERTGGSVSTLTIQRTQQEDSAVYLCASSLGQGMYNEQFFGPGTRLTVL.